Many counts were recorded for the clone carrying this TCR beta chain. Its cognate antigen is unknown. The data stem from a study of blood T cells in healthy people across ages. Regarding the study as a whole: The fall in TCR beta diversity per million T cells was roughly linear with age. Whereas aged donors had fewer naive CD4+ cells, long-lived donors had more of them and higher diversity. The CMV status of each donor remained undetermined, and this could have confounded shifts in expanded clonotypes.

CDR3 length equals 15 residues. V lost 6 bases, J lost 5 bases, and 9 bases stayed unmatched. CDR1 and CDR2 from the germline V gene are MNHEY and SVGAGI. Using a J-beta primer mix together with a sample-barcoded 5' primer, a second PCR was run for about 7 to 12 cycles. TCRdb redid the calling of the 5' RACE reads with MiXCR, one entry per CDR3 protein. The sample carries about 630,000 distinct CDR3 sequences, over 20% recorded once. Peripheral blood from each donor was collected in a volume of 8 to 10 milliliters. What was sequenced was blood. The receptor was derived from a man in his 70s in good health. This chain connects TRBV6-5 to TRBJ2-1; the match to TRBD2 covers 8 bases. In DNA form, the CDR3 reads TGTGCCAGCAGATATAGGACTAGCTTTAACAATGAGCAGTTCTTC. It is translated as CASRYRTSFNNEQFF.